This TCR beta chain came from a study of response to subunit inactivated influenza vaccine. The study's findings and limits: Only a handful of new T cells, the authors suggested, are recruited with each seasonal influenza vaccination.

As concerns this clonotype: Its specificity is not known.

The CDR3 is 15 residues long. V gave up 3 bases and J gave up 4 bases; unmatched junction bases: 8. Germline V gene lookup returns CDR1 LGHDT and CDR2 YNNKEL (reference sequence). TCRdb redid the calling of the RT-PCR reads with MiXCR, one entry per CDR3 protein. The sample yields roughly 760,000 distinct CDR3 sequences, approximately 22% seen once. This rearrangement joins TRBV3-1 to TRBJ1-1, with 7 bases that match TRBD1. Sequenced material: PBMCs from blood, taken around 5 days after vaccination. The clonotype originates from a man aged 45 to 65 who received an inactivated influenza vaccine. The DNA of the CDR3 is TGTGCCAGCAGCCATAACTCCAGGGGGTCCACTGAAGCTTTCTTT. Protein: CASSHNSRGSTEAFF.